The present T cell receptor beta chain was sequenced within a study of blood T cell repertoires in COVID-19 (TCRdb year 2020). With regard to the full study: Samples covering the acute and convalescent phases of COVID-19 were provided by collaborators in the United States, Italy and Spain. The prospective study material was composed of cDNA or gDNA derived from T cells, B-cell-depleted T cells, or PBMCs. The repertoires were released in a freely available public database intended as a resource for research on the immune response to SARS-CoV-2. The sample metadata nearly always contained a de-identified subject ID, COVID-19 status, age in years and sex. The samples were drawn from two sources: the first 160 participants of the ongoing ImmuneRACE study, and 950 to 1,500 subjects contributed by 6 global collaborators. Where HLA class I and class II types were available, the types were taken from metadata supplied by the sample provider, not from assay-based typing. Subjects who had been exposed to COVID-19, were actively infected with it, or had recovered from it provided the deeply sampled blood TCRbeta repertoires that made up the dataset. What the authors observed across the whole study: Clinical and demographic metadata were provided uncurated, with the amount varying by source and participant.

As regards this clone: The specificity of this receptor is unknown. No quality values exist for individual bases; no much larger clone is one base distant.

The germline ends are 17 bases apart after V is trimmed by 5 bases and J by 5 bases. The germline V gene specifies KGHDR as CDR1 and SFDVKD as CDR2. Spanning cysteine to phenylalanine, the CDR3 consists of 16 amino acids. Here the CDR3 DNA is all that survives: 48 bases in frame from base 1. The immunoSEQ Assay, a bias-controlled multiplex PCR, was used to amplify TCRbeta CDR3 regions from genomic DNA. Per the source publication's procedure: Nucleated cell counts per sample were estimated from amplification of reference gene primers within the assay. To quantify the absolute abundance of each unique TCRbeta CDR3 rearrangement, sequence reads were collapsed and filtered. For each sample, productive Simpson clonality was calculated as the square root of Simpson's diversity index across productive rearrangements. TCRdb re-hosts the immuneACCESS table, in-frame sequences only. Its copies lack some clones; in the studies checked, an unresolved V gene accounts for under half of them, and the cause for the rest is not known. V and J calls and clone size are as listed in that table; D and trimming were resolved from the DNA. The sample table holds 99,000 or so clones, of which over 65% were seen once. Roughly a quarter of the sample lies in the top ten.

Each collaborating institution followed its own protocols to collect whole blood in K2EDTA tubes. For TCRbeta analysis, collaborators shipped samples as frozen whole blood, isolated PBMCs, or DNA extracted from either of those sample types. The specimen was peripheral blood. Recombination linked TRBV24-1 to TRBJ2-2; TRBD1 is possibly the D segment (5 matching bases). The TCR comes from a man aged 55 to 69 with acute or convalescent COVID-19. Here the CDR3 is given as CATSAPRQKRTGELFF. The bases read TGTGCCACCAGTGCCCCAAGACAGAAAAGGACCGGGGAGCTGTTTTTT.